This T cell receptor (beta chain) comes out of a study of blood T cell repertoires in COVID-19 (dated by TCRdb to the early 2020s). For the wider study: Samples covering the acute and convalescent phases of COVID-19 were provided by collaborators in the United States, Italy and Spain. HLA class I and class II types, where available, came from metadata supplied by the sample provider rather than from assay-based typing. The material from the prospective study consisted of cDNA or gDNA derived from T cells, B-cell-depleted T cells, or PBMCs. The dataset comprised deeply sampled blood TCRbeta repertoires from subjects exposed to, actively infected with, or recovered from COVID-19. The sample metadata nearly always contained a de-identified subject ID, COVID-19 status, age in years and sex. Samples came from the ongoing ImmuneRACE study (first 160 participants) plus 1,254 subjects from 6 global collaborators. The repertoires were released in a freely available public database intended as a resource for research on the immune response to SARS-CoV-2.

Of note for this clone: Its cognate antigen has yet to be identified. Base qualities are not provided; no much larger clone lies one nucleotide away.

TCRbeta CDR3 regions were amplified from genomic DNA using the immunoSEQ Assay, a bias-controlled multiplex PCR. The authors processed their data as follows. The number of nucleated cells in each sample was estimated from the amplification of reference gene primers within the assay. Sequence reads were collapsed and filtered to measure the absolute abundance of every unique TCRbeta CDR3 rearrangement. Productive Simpson clonality was computed per sample as the square root of Simpson's diversity index over productive rearrangements. This is the immuneACCESS table as TCRdb keeps it, with only in-frame sequences that have V and J called. A part of the clones is gone; compared with another copy, unresolved V genes explain less than half, and the rest is unexplained. From that table come the V and J calls and clone size; the DNA was used to work out D and trimming. A total of 350,000 to 450,000 clones appear in this sample, 89% of them only once. Jointly, the top ten make up around 1.5% of the sample.

The full study reports these points: The amount of clinical and demographic metadata varied by source and participant and was provided uncurated.

One collaborating source in Seattle enrolled patients while the patients were actively infected and followed the patients over time throughout the course of disease. Whole blood was collected in K2EDTA tubes by collaborating institutions according to the institutions' own protocols. Collaborator samples were shipped for TCRbeta analysis as frozen whole blood, isolated PBMCs, or DNA extracted from either sample type. Unmatched junction bases come to 6, with V trimmed by 0 bases and J by 5 bases. The CDR3 runs 15 residues from the cysteine to the phenylalanine. Only the CDR3 DNA stays, 45 bases, in frame from base 1. As encoded in the germline V gene (reference sequence), CDR1 is SGHNT while CDR2 is YYREEE.

The TCR sequence derives from a middle-aged woman with COVID-19, enrolled during active disease. The chain is encoded by TRBV5-4 joined to TRBJ2-7; 9 junctional bases match TRBD2. The sequenced material came from peripheral blood. The nucleotide sequence is given as TGTGCCAGCAGCTTGGGATTAGCGGGGGTGAACGAGCAGTACTTC. This translates into CASSLGLAGVNEQYF.